The sequence of this T cell receptor beta chain was determined in a study of blood T cell repertoires in COVID-19. V was clipped by 2 bases and J by 7 bases, with 18 bases between them. The CDR3 runs 15 residues. Per the germline V gene, CDR1 is SGHTA and CDR2 is FQGNSA. Sequencing was performed with immunoSEQ multiplex PCR; in TCRdb, only in-frame clones are kept and a portion is missing. The sample has about 190,000 clones, around 79% seen once. Sequencing was carried out using peripheral blood. The TCR originated in a woman between 70 and 85 years old with acute or convalescent COVID-19. V usage is TRBV7-2 and J usage is TRBJ2-7, with D hard to call. The CDR3 coding sequence is TGTGCCAGCAGCTTAATTTCAGATCCTTGGCAGGAGCAGTACTTC. Amino acids: CASSLISDPWQEQYF.